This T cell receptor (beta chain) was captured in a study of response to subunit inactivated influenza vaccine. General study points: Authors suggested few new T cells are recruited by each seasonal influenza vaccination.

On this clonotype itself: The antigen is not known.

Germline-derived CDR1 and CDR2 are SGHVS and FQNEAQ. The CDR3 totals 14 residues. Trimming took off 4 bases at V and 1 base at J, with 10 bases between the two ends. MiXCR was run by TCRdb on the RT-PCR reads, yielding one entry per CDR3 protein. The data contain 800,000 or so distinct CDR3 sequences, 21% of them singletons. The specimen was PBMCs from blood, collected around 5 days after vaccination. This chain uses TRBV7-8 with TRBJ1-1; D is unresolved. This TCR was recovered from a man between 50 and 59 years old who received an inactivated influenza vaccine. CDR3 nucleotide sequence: TGTGCCAGCAGCTACCTATTGTGGAACACTGAAGCTTTCTTT. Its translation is CASSYLLWNTEAFF.